This T cell receptor (beta chain) derives from a study of tumor-infiltrating lymphocytes in localized non-small cell lung cancer. Study overall: The cohort mixed smokers and never-smokers, several histologies, and some post-neoadjuvant-chemotherapy samples. General study points: Not all patients were TCR sequenced, owing to tissue quantity. No T-cell fraction difference was seen between IM1 and IM2 tumors.

Method: immunoSEQ multiplex PCR; TCRdb's copy keeps in-frame clones and lacks some. The sample contains around 13,000 clones, approximately 62% of which appear only once. This clone was counted a few times. The antigen is undetermined. The CDR3 spans 13 residues. V lost 4 bases and J 8 bases, leaving 15 bases between the germline ends. CDR1 is SGHRS, CDR2 YFSETQ, per germline. The specimen sequenced was uninvolved lung tissue not adjacent to the tumor. This sequence joins TRBV5-1 and TRBJ1-2; D is perhaps TRBD1 (6 bases). This receptor was taken from a human donor with non-small cell lung cancer. The CDR3 sequence: CASSATGSGGYTF. As DNA, the CDR3 is TGCGCCAGCAGCGCTACAGGGTCGGGGGGCTACACCTTC. Full variable domain (outside the CDR3, taken from reference TRBV5-1 and TRBJ1-2): KAGVTQTPRYLIKTRGQQVTLSCSPISGHRSVSWYQQTPGQGLQFLFEYFSETQRNKGNFPGRFSGRQFSNSRSEMNVSTLELGDSALYLCASSATGSGGYTFGSGTRLTVV.